The 9 T cell receptor beta chains below all came from one sample that was sequenced in a study of CD8+CD57+ T cells in acquired aplastic anemia. The use of genomic DNA as template underpinned the TCR beta VDJ and CDR3 profiling. In TCRdb, the reads were re-called with MiXCR into one record per CDR3 protein. The repertoire includes fewer than 200,000 distinct CDR3 sequences, 63% of them detected once, and 35% to 50% sits in the top ten. Sequenced input: sorted CD4+, CD8+, or CD8+CD57+ T cells (not recorded which) from PBMCs. The receptors stem from a human donor in good health.

This clonotype was observed at least ten times. This chain joins TRBV19 and TRBJ2-3; 7 bases match TRBD2. The V segment lost 0 bases and the J segment 1 base; nucleotides outside the gene matches: 10. Per the germline V gene, CDR1 is LNHDA and CDR2 is SQIVND (reference sequence). This CDR3 contains 18 residues. The chain's CDR3 is CASSIDHVGAGRTDTQYF. The CDR3 coding sequence is TGTGCCAGTAGTATAGATCATGTAGGAGCGGGACGCACAGATACGCAGTATTTT.

The rearrangement uses TRBV2 and TRBJ1-1; D gene unclear. The CDR3 is 13 residues long. Per the germline V gene, CDR1 is SNHLY and CDR2 is FYNNEI. V lost 6 bases, J lost 4 bases, and 12 bases lay in between. CDR3: CASSGEMVTEAFF. The CDR3, as DNA: TGTGCCAGCAGCGGAGAGATGGTCACTGAAGCTTTCTTT.

This clonotype came up many times. The chain joins TRBV19 to TRBJ1-1, with D uncertain. This CDR3 is built from 14 residues. Between the trimmed V and J ends, which lost 3 bases and 6 bases, there was a span of 14 bases. Germline assignment: CDR1 LNHDA and CDR2 SQIVND (reference sequence). This CDR3 reads CASSIGIGSSEAFF. The DNA of the CDR3 is TGTGCCAGTAGTATTGGTATCGGGTCCTCTGAAGCTTTCTTT.

Of note for this clonotype: At one end, the junction sequence differs from germline, possibly due to a read error. The DNA of the CDR3 is TGTGCTAGCAGCCCTAGTCTAGCGGGAGGGCGAGATGAGCAGTTCTTC. It codes for CASSPSLAGGRDEQFF. The J gene is TRBJ2-1, the V gene TRBV7-7; 12 positions match TRBD2. Germline V CDR1 and CDR2: SSHAT, FNYEAQ (reference sequence). This CDR3 is 16 amino acids long.

This chain uses TRBV7-8 with TRBJ2-7; D is perhaps TRBD1 (6 bases). Trimming took 5 bases from V and 4 from J, leaving 15 bases between them. CDR3 size: 14 residues. Germline CDR1 is SGHVS and CDR2 is FQNEAQ. The CDR3 loop is CASSTSTGAYEQYF. Written as DNA, the CDR3 is TGTGCCAGCAGCACCTCGACAGGAGCGTACGAGCAGTACTTC.

This clonotype was counted a few times. V gene TRBV29-1 combines with J gene TRBJ2-1, with TRBD2 matching over 7 bases. Germline V CDR1 and CDR2: SQVTM, ANQGSEA. V was pared by 2 bases and J by 0 bases, with 4 bases of the junction left unmatched. This CDR3 has 15 amino acids. The CDR3: CSVELLAYSYNEQFF. CDR3 sequence (DNA): TGCAGCGTTGAATTACTAGCGTACTCCTACAATGAGCAGTTCTTC.

CDR3 DNA: TGTGCCAGCAGGGCGACAGGAGTCTATGGCTACACCTTC. This translates into CASRATGVYGYTF. The V call is TRBV14, the J call TRBJ1-2, with a possible D match to TRBD1 (6 bases). The length of the CDR3 is 13 residues. The germline V and J ends were trimmed by 6 bases and 4 bases, with 12 bases remaining between them. Germline V gene sequence: CDR1 SGHDN, CDR2 FVKESK.

The chain has TRBV19 and TRBJ1-6; D gene uncertain. V was cut by 2 bases and J by 6 bases, with 11 bases left in between. The CDR3 is made up of 15 amino acids. The germline V gene encodes CDR1 LNHDA and CDR2 SQIVND (reference sequence). CDR3 bases: TGTGCCAGTAGTATACCTAAGGCCTTTAATTCACCCCTCCACTTT. Residues: CASSIPKAFNSPLHF.

In this sample, this clonotype turned up a few times. This chain's CDR3 is CASSPQGGQGQETQYF. As DNA, the CDR3 is TGTGCCAGCAGTCCTCAAGGGGGACAGGGTCAAGAGACCCAGTACTTC. V gene TRBV25-1 combines with J gene TRBJ2-5, with 9 positions matching TRBD1. From germline, CDR1 is MGHDK and CDR2 SYGVNS. V dropped 5 bases and J dropped 2; count of bases not matched to a gene: 9. The CDR3 has 16 residues.